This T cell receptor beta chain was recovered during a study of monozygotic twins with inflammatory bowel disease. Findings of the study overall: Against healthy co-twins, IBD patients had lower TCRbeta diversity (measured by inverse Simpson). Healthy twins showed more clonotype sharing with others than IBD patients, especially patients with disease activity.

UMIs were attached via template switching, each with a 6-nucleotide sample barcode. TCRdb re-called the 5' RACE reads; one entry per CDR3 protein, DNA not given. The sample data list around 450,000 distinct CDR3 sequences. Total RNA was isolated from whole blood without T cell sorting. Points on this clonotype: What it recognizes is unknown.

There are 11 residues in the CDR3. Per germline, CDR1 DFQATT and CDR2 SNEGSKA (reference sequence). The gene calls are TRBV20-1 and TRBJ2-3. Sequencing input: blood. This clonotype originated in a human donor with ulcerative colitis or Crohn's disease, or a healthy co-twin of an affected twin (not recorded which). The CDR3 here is CSASLEDTQYF.